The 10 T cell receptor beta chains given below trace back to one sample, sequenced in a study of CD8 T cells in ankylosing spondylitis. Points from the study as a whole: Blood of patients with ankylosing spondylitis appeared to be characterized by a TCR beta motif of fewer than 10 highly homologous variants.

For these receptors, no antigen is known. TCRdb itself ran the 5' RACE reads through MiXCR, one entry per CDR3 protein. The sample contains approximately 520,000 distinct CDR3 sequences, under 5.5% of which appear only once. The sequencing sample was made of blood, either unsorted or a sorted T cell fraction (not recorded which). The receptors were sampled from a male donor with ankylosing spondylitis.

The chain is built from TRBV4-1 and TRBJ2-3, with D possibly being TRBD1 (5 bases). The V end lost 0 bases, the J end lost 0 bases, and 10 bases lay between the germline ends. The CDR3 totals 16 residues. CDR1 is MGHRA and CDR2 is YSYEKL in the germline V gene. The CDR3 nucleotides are TGCGCCAGCAGCCAAGATCCGACAGTGAGCACAGATACGCAGTATTTT. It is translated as CASSQDPTVSTDTQYF.

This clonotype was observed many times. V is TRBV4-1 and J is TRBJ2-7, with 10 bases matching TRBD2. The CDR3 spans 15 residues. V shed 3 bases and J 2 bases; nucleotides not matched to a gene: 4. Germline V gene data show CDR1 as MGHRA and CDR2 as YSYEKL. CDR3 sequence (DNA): TGCGCCAGCAGCCAGCTAGCGGGAGTTCCCTACGAGCAGTACTTC. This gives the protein CASSQLAGVPYEQYF.

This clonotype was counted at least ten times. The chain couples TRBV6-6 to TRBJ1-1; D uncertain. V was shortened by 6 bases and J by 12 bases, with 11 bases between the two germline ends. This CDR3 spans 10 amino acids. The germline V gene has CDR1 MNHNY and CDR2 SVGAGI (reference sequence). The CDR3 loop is CASRLQGTFF. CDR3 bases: TGTGCCAGCAGACTACAAGGGACTTTCTTT.

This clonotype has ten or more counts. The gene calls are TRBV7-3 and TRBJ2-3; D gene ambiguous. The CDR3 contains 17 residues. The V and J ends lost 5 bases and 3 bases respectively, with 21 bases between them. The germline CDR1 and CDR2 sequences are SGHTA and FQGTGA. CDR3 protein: CASSLRPGPLGTDTQYF. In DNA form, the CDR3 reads TGTGCCAGCAGCCTCAGACCCGGGCCCCTGGGGACAGATACGCAGTATTTT.

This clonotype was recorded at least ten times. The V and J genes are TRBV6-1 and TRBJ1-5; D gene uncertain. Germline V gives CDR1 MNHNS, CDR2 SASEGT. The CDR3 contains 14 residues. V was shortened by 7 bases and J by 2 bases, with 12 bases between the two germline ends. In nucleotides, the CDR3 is TGTGCCAGCACCTTTCTGGGCGGCAATCAGCCCCAGCATTTT. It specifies CASTFLGGNQPQHF.

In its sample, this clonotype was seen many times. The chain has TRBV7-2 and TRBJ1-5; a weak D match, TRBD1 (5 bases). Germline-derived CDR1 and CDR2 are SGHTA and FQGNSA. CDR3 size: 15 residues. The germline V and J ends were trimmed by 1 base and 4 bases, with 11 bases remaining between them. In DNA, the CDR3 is TGTGCCAGCAGCTTAGGTGGGGCCAGGAATCAGCCCCAGCATTTT. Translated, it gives CASSLGGARNQPQHF. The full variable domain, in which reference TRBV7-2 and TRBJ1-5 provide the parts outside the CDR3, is GAGVSQSPSNKVTEKGKDVELRCDPISGHTALYWYRQSLGQGLEFLIYFQGNSAPDKSGLPSDRFSAERTGGSVSTLTIQRTQQEDSAVYLCASSLGGARNQPQHFGDGTRLSIL.

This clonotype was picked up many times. The CDR3 is CASSFIPQPQHF. The CDR3 bases are TGTGCCAGCAGTTTCATTCCTCAGCCCCAGCATTTT. The J gene is TRBJ1-5, the V gene TRBV12-3 or TRBV12-4; the D is unclear. This CDR3 is 12 amino acids long. Trimming pared 3 bases from V and 6 bases from J, leaving 6 bases between.

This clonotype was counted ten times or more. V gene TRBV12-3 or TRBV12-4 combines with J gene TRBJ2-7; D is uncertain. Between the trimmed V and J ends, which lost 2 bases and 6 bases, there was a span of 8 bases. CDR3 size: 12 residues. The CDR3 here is CASSLPGREQYF. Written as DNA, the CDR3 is TGTGCCAGCAGTTTACCCGGACGCGAGCAGTACTTC.

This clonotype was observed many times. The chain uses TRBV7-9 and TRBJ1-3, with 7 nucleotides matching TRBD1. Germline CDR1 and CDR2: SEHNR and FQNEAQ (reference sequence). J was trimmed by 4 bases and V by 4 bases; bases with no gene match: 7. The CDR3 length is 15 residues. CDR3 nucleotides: TGTGCCAGCAGCTACCACAGGGGTAGGGGAAACACCATATATTTT. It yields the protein CASSYHRGRGNTIYF.

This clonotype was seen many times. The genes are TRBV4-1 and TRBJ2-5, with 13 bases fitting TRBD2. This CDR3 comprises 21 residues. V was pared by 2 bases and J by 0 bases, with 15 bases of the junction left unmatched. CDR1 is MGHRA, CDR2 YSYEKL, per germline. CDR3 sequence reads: CASSQPSSGLAGVRDQETQYF. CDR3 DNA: TGCGCCAGCAGCCAACCTTCCTCCGGACTAGCGGGAGTAAGGGACCAAGAGACCCAGTACTTC.